The sequence of this T cell receptor beta chain was determined in a study of STAT5B mutations in CD4+ large granular lymphocyte leukemia. The study's findings and limits: Approximately 25% of private leukemic clonotypes occurred rarely in other patients' non-leukemic repertoires.

Germline V gene lookup returns CDR1 SGHTS and CDR2 YDEGEE. The trim removed 4 bases at V and 3 bases at J, leaving 9 bases unmatched. The CDR3 covers 16 residues. The repertoire was sequenced with immunoSEQ multiplex PCR; TCRdb's copy has only in-frame clones and lacks some. The data contain over 35,000 clones, over 75% of them singletons. Healthy controls were blood donor buffy coats. In its sample, this clone was seen once. The antigen remains unidentified. This TCR was recovered from a human donor in good health. This chain links TRBV5-8 with TRBJ1-3; 8 nucleotides agree with TRBD1. Sequencing input: CD4+ T cells from blood buffy coats. The CDR3, as DNA: TGTGCCAGCAGCCCTACAGGGGGACGATATGGAAACACCATATATTTT. It yields the protein CASSPTGGRYGNTIYF. The variable domain in full, completed from reference TRBV5-8 and TRBJ1-3, reads EAGVTQSPTHLIKTRGQQATLRCSPISGHTSVYWYQQALGLGLQFLLWYDEGEERNRGNFPPRFSGRQFPNYSSELNVNALELEDSALYLCASSPTGGRYGNTIYFGEGSWLTVV.